One sample yielded the 32 T cell receptor beta chains listed below, sequenced in a study of blood T cells in healthy people across ages. It was with a sample-barcoded 5' primer and a J-beta primer mix that a second PCR of roughly 7 to 11 cycles was run. TCRdb processed the 5' RACE reads anew with MiXCR; each CDR3 protein has one entry. The sample includes some 1.8 million distinct CDR3 sequences, about two fifths of them seen just once. Sequencing was carried out using blood. The receptors originated from a human donor in good health.

This clonotype was recorded many times. A much larger clone differs from this one at a single base, so this may be a read error. Written as DNA, the CDR3 is TGTGCCAGCAGATCTGGGGCCAACGTCCTGACTTTC. Protein sequence: CASRSGANVLTF. This chain connects TRBV2 to TRBJ2-6; D uncertain. Germline V gives CDR1 SNHLY, CDR2 FYNNEI. The CDR3 has 12 amino acids. V gave up 6 bases and J gave up 1 base, with 1 base separating them.

The chain links TRBV7-9 to TRBJ2-7; no reliable D call. The CDR3 length is 14 residues. CDR1 and CDR2 from the germline V gene are SEHNR and FQNEAQ (reference sequence). The ends were cut back, 5 bases at V and 6 bases at J, with 17 bases in the middle. The CDR3 spells CASSAIGISGEQYF. Here the CDR3 DNA reads TGTGCCAGCAGCGCGATAGGGATTTCCGGCGAGCAGTACTTC.

This chain uses TRBV15 with TRBJ2-7, with D perhaps TRBD2 (7 bases). CDR1 LNHNV and CDR2 YYDKDF come from the germline V gene (reference sequence). The V end was cut by 1 base, the J end by 7 bases, with 11 bases between. The CDR3 sequence is 13 residues long. The CDR3 nucleotides read TGTGCCACCAGCAGAGGGGGGGGACAAGAGCAGTACTTC. Its translation is CATSRGGGQEQYF.

The rearrangement joins TRBV9 to TRBJ2-7; tentative D call: TRBD1 (5 bases). Trimming left V 0 bases short and J 0 bases short, with 10 bases between. CDR3 length: 15 residues. Per the germline V gene, CDR1 is SGDLS and CDR2 is YYNGEE. CDR3 sequence reads: CASSVGQSLSYEQYF. For the CDR3, the DNA is TGTGCCAGCAGCGTAGGACAGAGTCTCTCCTACGAGCAGTACTTC. The full variable domain, completed using reference TRBV9 and TRBJ2-7, is DSGVTQTPKHLITATGQRVTLRCSPRSGDLSVYWYQQSLDQGLQFLIQYYNGEERAKGNILERFSAQQFPDLHSELNLSSLELGDSALYFCASSVGQSLSYEQYFGPGTRLTVT.

The chain has TRBV4-3 and TRBJ2-7, with 8 bases identical to TRBD2. This CDR3 spans 17 amino acids. Unmatched junction bases numbered 9, after V lost 0 bases and J lost 2 bases. CDR1 is LGHNA, CDR2 YSLEER, per germline. This CDR3 is CASSQDFGGGLTYEQYF. DNA of the CDR3: TGCGCCAGCAGCCAAGATTTCGGGGGGGGGCTGACCTACGAGCAGTACTTC.

The chain couples TRBV29-1 to TRBJ2-7; tentatively, D is TRBD2 (7 bases). CDR1 and CDR2 (germline): SQVTM, ANQGSEA. This CDR3 is 12 amino acids long. V was clipped by 4 bases and J by 2 bases, with 9 bases between them. CDR3 in amino acids: CSVGEGAYEQYF. CDR3 sequence (DNA): TGCAGCGTTGGGGAGGGGGCCTACGAGCAGTACTTC.

CDR3 coding DNA: TGTGCCAGCAACCCGGGACCCTTACCACTGAATGGCTACACCTTC. This translates into CASNPGPLPLNGYTF. The chain links TRBV27 to TRBJ1-2; D is possibly TRBD1 (5 bases). CDR1 MNHEY and CDR2 SMNVEV come from the germline V gene (reference sequence). Trimming left V 7 bases short and J 6 bases short, with 21 bases between. The length of the CDR3 is 15 residues.

The chain employs TRBV29-1 and TRBJ1-1, with D hard to call. The CDR3 contains 12 residues. From germline, CDR1 is SQVTM and CDR2 ANQGSEA. Trimming left V 6 bases short and J 0 bases short, with 8 bases between. CDR3 coding DNA: TGCAGCGTCCGCAGTTTGAACACTGAAGCTTTCTTT. It specifies CSVRSLNTEAFF.

The gene calls are TRBV6-2 or TRBV6-3 and TRBJ1-5, with 7 bases identical to TRBD1. Trimming at V came to 6 bases and at J to 6 bases, leaving 8 bases not matched to a gene. Per the germline V gene, CDR1 is MNHEY and CDR2 is SVGEGT. The CDR3 covers 14 residues. The chain's CDR3 is CASRQGVPGQPQHF. Here the CDR3 DNA reads TGTGCCAGCAGGCAGGGGGTTCCTGGTCAGCCCCAGCATTTT.

The rearrangement uses TRBV7-2 and TRBJ1-1; tentatively, D is TRBD1 (5 bases). This CDR3 is built from 15 residues. CDR1 is SGHTA and CDR2 is FQGNSA in the germline V gene. V was shortened by 1 base and J by 6 bases, with 15 bases between the two germline ends. The CDR3 loop reads CASSLDGGRGSEAFF. CDR3 coding DNA: TGTGCCAGCAGCTTAGATGGGGGGAGAGGCTCTGAAGCTTTCTTT.

The chain links TRBV6-2 or TRBV6-3 to TRBJ2-2; a weak D match, TRBD2 (6 bases). The V end lost 0 bases, the J end lost 8 bases, and 10 bases lay between the germline ends. This CDR3 is 14 amino acids long. CDR1 is MNHEY, CDR2 SVGEGT, per germline. The DNA of the CDR3 is TGTGCCAGCAGTTACTCCCTGGCGGGGGGGGAGCTGTTTTTT. This translates into CASSYSLAGGELFF.

The table lists this clonotype with a few counts. The genes are TRBV12-3 or TRBV12-4 and TRBJ2-3; 9 nucleotides align to TRBD1. The CDR3 covers 15 residues. Losses at the gene ends were 6 bases for V and 5 bases for J; bases not matched to a gene: 9. The chain's CDR3 is CASSRGQGRRDTQYF. As DNA, the CDR3 is TGTGCCAGCAGCCGAGGACAGGGGCGAAGAGATACGCAGTATTTT.

The V and J genes are TRBV6-6 and TRBJ1-2; D is ambiguous. V gave up 0 bases and J gave up 5 bases, with 16 bases separating them. CDR1 is MNHNY and CDR2 is SVGAGI in the germline V gene (reference sequence). The CDR3 has 16 residues. The CDR3, as DNA: TGTGCCAGCAGTTACTCTTATTCAGACGTGGGGTATGGCTACACCTTC. Its translation: CASSYSYSDVGYGYTF.

A note on this clonotype: Germline and junction disagree at one end, which may indicate a read error. The V and J genes are TRBV28 and TRBJ2-6, with D maybe TRBD1 (6 bases). Looked up from germline, CDR1 is MDHEN and CDR2 is SYDVKM. This CDR3 spans 19 amino acids. CDR3 protein: CASRNLGTSYISGANVRTF. CDR3 bases: TGTGCCAGCAGGAACCTCGGGACAAGTTATATCTCTGGGGCCAACGTCCGGACTTTC.

V gene TRBV29-1 combines with J gene TRBJ2-5, with D hard to call. V shed 4 bases and J shed 0 bases, with 9 bases lying between them. CDR1 is SQVTM, CDR2 ANQGSEA, per germline. The CDR3 has 13 residues. This CDR3 is CSVGQVNQETQYF. For the CDR3, the DNA is TGCAGCGTTGGTCAGGTTAACCAAGAGACCCAGTACTTC.

The sample holds one count of this clonotype. This chain joins TRBV28 and TRBJ2-4, with TRBD1 identical over 10 bases. Judging by the DNA end, TRBJ2-5 fits better; the J call may be wrong. Looked up from germline, CDR1 is MDHEN and CDR2 is SYDVKM. The length of the CDR3 is 14 residues. The CDR3 DNA reads as TGTGCCAGCAGCGGGACAGGGGATAGGGAGACCCAGTACTTC. Translation gives CASSGTGDRETQYF.

This clonotype was counted only a few times. V is TRBV20-1 and J is TRBJ2-1, with D perhaps being TRBD1 or TRBD2 (6 bases each). The CDR3 is 16 amino acids. Looked up from germline, CDR1 is DFQATT and CDR2 is SNEGSKA (reference sequence). V gave up 1 base and J gave up 3 bases, with 16 bases separating them. CDR3 bases: TGCAGTGCTAGAGTCTTTGGGGGGACAAACTACAATGAGCAGTTCTTC. It yields the protein CSARVFGGTNYNEQFF.

The V and J genes are TRBV7-2 and TRBJ1-6, with D unresolved. The CDR3 has 15 residues. CDR1 is SGHTA and CDR2 is FQGNSA in the germline V gene. V lost 5 bases and J lost 7, with 15 bases in between. CDR3 protein: CASSPEGPSNSPLHF. CDR3 bases: TGTGCCAGCAGCCCCGAGGGTCCCTCCAATTCACCCCTCCACTTT.

The chain uses TRBV2 and TRBJ2-2, with D uncertain. This CDR3 contains 14 residues. CDR1 is SNHLY and CDR2 is FYNNEI in the germline V gene. V shed 8 bases and J shed 0 bases, with 10 bases lying between them. The CDR3 DNA is TGTGCCAGCCAATTAGGGACGAACACCGGGGAGCTGTTTTTT. This sequence encodes CASQLGTNTGELFF.

The chain is built from TRBV20-1 and TRBJ1-1; D is perhaps TRBD1 (5 bases). CDR3 length: 12 amino acids. CDR1 is DFQATT, CDR2 SNEGSKA, per germline (reference sequence). Trimming took off 0 bases at V and 11 bases at J, with 13 bases between the two ends. The CDR3: CSARDRGEKAFF. CDR3 nucleotide sequence: TGCAGTGCTAGAGATCGGGGGGAGAAGGCTTTCTTT.

This clonotype appeared a few times. The rearrangement joins TRBV5-1 to TRBJ1-1; D uncertain. The CDR3 is made up of 14 amino acids. CDR1 and CDR2 (germline): SGHRS, YFSETQ. The V and J ends lost 0 bases and 4 bases respectively, with 10 bases between them. The DNA for the CDR3 is TGCGCCAGCAGCTTGGGTAGGTTTCGCACTGAAGCTTTCTTT. This encodes CASSLGRFRTEAFF.

This clonotype was picked up a small number of times. This chain links TRBV29-1 with TRBJ1-4; 7 bases map to TRBD1. After removal of 0 bases from V and 8 bases from J, the junction contained 15 bases not matched to a gene. Germline assignment: CDR1 SQVTM and CDR2 ANQGSEA. The CDR3 runs 17 residues. CDR3 residues: CSVEDIYTGDGSEKLFF. The CDR3, as DNA: TGCAGCGTTGAAGACATCTATACAGGGGATGGGAGCGAAAAACTGTTTTTT.

The DNA for the CDR3 is TGTGCCAGCAGTCGAGAGGGGATTATGGGGAGCGGCTACACCTTC. Translating gives CASSREGIMGSGYTF. The V call is TRBV2, the J call TRBJ1-2; maybe TRBD1 (5 bases). This CDR3 contains 15 residues. CDR1 and CDR2 (germline): SNHLY, FYNNEI. The V and J ends lost 5 bases and 8 bases respectively, with 21 bases between them. Variable domain in full (rest from reference TRBV2 and TRBJ1-2): EPEVTQTPSHQVTQMGQEVILRCVPISNHLYFYWYRQILGQKVEFLVSFYNNEISEKSEIFDDQFSVERPDGSNFTLKIRSTKLEDSAMYFCASSREGIMGSGYTFGSGTRLTVV.

This clonotype appeared a few times. V usage is TRBV4-1 and J usage is TRBJ2-5; D gene uncertain. CDR1 and CDR2 (germline): MGHRA, YSYEKL. Trimming removed 0 bases from V and 5 bases from J, with 10 bases in between. The CDR3 consists of 14 residues. CDR3 DNA: TGCGCCAGCAGCCAAGAGGTGGTAGGGGAGACCCAGTACTTC. Protein sequence: CASSQEVVGETQYF.

This chain uses TRBV12-3 or TRBV12-4 with TRBJ1-2; 7 nucleotides line up with TRBD1. V lost 4 bases to trimming and J lost 4 bases; unmatched junction nucleotides: 9. This CDR3 comprises 15 residues. CDR3 DNA: TGTGCCAGCAGTTCGCGGGACAGTACGGCCTATGGCTACACCTTC. Translating gives CASSSRDSTAYGYTF.

The rearrangement uses TRBV28 and TRBJ2-1; the D is unclear. Looked up from germline, CDR1 is MDHEN and CDR2 is SYDVKM. The CDR3 has 16 residues. Trimming took off 2 bases at V and 4 bases at J, with 15 bases between the two ends. CDR3 DNA: TGTGCCAGCAGTTTACCGCCCCAGACCGAGTACAATGAGCAGTTCTTC. This gives the protein CASSLPPQTEYNEQFF.

J is TRBJ1-2 and V is TRBV4-2; the match to TRBD1 covers 11 bases. CDR3 length: 15 residues. Germline V gene lookup returns CDR1 LGHNA and CDR2 YNFKEQ. V gave up 4 bases and J gave up 6 bases; unmatched junction bases: 7. Here the CDR3 reads CASSREDRGRDGYTF. For the CDR3, the DNA is TGTGCCAGCAGCCGGGAGGACAGGGGGCGCGATGGCTACACCTTC.

This clonotype appeared a few times. This sequence joins TRBV18 and TRBJ1-1, with unresolved D. The CDR3 extends over 12 amino acids. With 2 bases removed from V and 3 bases from J, the gap between germline ends came to 4 bases. The germline CDR1 and CDR2 sequences are KGHSH and LQKENI. CDR3 sequence: CASSPDYTEAFF. DNA of the CDR3: TGTGCCAGCTCACCAGATTACACTGAAGCTTTCTTT.

This clonotype was observed once. This chain links TRBV20-1 with TRBJ1-5, with TRBD1 matching 10 bases. This CDR3 is built from 15 residues. V lost 3 bases and J lost 3; bases outside the gene matches: 5. The germline CDR1 and CDR2 sequences are DFQATT and SNEGSKA (reference sequence). The CDR3 region is CSASRTGGFNQPQHF. DNA for the CDR3: TGCAGTGCTAGCCGGACAGGGGGTTTCAATCAGCCCCAGCATTTT.

This clonotype was detected a few times. The chain couples TRBV7-3 to TRBJ2-6; 9 nucleotides agree with TRBD1. CDR3 length: 16 amino acids. After removal of 5 bases from V and 3 bases from J, the junction contained 5 bases not matched to a gene. Germline CDR1 and CDR2: SGHTA and FQGTGA. The CDR3 DNA is TGTGCCAGCAGCGGGGACAGGGACTTTGGGGCCAACGTCCTGACTTTC. This encodes CASSGDRDFGANVLTF.

This chain connects TRBV12-3 or TRBV12-4 to TRBJ1-5; 10 nucleotides agree with TRBD1. V lost 4 bases to trimming and J lost 6 bases; unmatched junction nucleotides: 3. CDR3 length equals 14 residues. Written as DNA, the CDR3 is TGTGCCAGCAGTTCCTGGGACAGGGGTCAGCCCCAGCATTTT. It codes for CASSSWDRGQPQHF.

The sample holds a few counts of this clonotype. The chain carries TRBV12-3 or TRBV12-4 and TRBJ2-1, with 14 bases matching TRBD2. The junction had 12 bases not matched to a gene; V was cut back by 8 bases and J by 15 bases. The CDR3 is 14 amino acids. The CDR3 bases are TGTGCCAGCCTCCGGGGGACTAGCGGGGGAATTTGGTTCTTC. It specifies CASLRGTSGGIWFF.